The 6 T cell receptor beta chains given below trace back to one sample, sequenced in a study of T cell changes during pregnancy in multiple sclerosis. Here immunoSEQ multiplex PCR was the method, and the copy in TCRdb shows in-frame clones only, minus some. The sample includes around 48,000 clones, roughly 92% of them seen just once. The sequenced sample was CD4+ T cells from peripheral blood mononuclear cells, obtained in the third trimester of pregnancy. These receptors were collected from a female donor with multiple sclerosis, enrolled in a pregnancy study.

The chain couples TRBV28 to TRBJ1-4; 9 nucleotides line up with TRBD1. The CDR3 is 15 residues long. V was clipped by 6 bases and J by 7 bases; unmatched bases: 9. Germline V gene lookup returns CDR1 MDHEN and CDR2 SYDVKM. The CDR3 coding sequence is TGTGCCAGCAGCCAAGCCGGGACAGGGTCTGAAAAACTGTTTTTT. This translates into CASSQAGTGSEKLFF. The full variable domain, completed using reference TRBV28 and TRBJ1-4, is DVKVTQSSRYLVKRTGEKVFLECVQDMDHENMFWYRQDPGLGLRLIYFSYDVKMKEKGDIPEGYSVSREKKERFSLILESASTNQTSMYLCASSQAGTGSEKLFFGSGTQLSVL.

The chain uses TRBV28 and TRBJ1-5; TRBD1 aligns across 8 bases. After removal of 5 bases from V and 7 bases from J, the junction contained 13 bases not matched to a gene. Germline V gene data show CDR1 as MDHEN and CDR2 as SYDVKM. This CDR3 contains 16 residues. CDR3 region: CASSLHRDRIRQPQHF. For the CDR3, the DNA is TGTGCCAGCAGTCTGCACCGGGACAGGATAAGACAGCCCCAGCATTTT.

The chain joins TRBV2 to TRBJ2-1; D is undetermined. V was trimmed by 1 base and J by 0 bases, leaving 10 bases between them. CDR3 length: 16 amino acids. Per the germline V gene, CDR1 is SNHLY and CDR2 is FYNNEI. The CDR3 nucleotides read TGTGCCAGCAGTGAAGGGTTACGGAGCTCCTACAATGAGCAGTTCTTC. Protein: CASSEGLRSSYNEQFF. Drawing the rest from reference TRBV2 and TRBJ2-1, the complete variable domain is EPEVTQTPSHQVTQMGQEVILRCVPISNHLYFYWYRQILGQKVEFLVSFYNNEISEKSEIFDDQFSVERPDGSNFTLKIRSTKLEDSAMYFCASSEGLRSSYNEQFFGPGTRLTVL.

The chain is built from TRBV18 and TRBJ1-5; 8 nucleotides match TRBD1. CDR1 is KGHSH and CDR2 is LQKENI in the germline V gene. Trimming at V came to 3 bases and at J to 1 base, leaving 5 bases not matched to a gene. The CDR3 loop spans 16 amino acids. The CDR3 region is CASSPMDRASNQPQHF. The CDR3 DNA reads TGTGCCAGCTCACCTATGGACAGGGCCAGCAATCAGCCCCAGCATTTT.

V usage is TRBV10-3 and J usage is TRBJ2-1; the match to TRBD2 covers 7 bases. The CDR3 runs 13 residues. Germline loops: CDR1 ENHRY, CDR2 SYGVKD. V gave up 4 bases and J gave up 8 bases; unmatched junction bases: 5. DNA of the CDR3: TGTGCCATCAGTGGCGGGAGAGTGGATGAGCAGTTCTTC. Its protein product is CAISGGRVDEQFF.

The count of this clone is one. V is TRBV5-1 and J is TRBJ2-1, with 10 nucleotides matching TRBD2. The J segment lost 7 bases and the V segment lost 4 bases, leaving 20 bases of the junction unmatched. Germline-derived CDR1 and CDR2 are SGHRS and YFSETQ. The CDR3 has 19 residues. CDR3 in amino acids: CASSRGASRSLTSGNEQFF. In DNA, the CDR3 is TGCGCCAGCAGCCGAGGGGCGTCGCGTTCCTTGACTAGCGGGAATGAGCAGTTCTTC.